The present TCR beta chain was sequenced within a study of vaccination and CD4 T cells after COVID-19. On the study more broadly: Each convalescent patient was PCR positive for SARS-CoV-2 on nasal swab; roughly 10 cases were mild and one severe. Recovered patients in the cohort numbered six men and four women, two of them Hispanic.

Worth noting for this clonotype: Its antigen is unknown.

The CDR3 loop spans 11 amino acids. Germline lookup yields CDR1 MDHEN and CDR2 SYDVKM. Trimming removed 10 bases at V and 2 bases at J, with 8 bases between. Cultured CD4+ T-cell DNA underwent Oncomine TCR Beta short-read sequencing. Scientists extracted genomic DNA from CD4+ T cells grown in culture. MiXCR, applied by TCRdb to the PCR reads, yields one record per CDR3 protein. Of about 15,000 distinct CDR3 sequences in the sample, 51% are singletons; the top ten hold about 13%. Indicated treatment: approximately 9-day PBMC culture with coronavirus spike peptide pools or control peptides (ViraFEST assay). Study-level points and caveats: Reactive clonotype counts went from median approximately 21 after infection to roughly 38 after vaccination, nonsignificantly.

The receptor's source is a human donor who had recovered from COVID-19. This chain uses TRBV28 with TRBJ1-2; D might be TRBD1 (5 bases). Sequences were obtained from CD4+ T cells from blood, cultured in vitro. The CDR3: CATTENYGYTF. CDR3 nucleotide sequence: TGTGCCACGACAGAAAACTATGGCTACACCTTC.